These T cell receptor beta chains were read from a single sample in a study of graft-versus-host responses after intestinal transplantation. Method: immunoSEQ multiplex PCR; TCRdb's copy keeps in-frame clones and lacks some. This sample has 11,000 to 15,000 clones, with 35% to 45% found just once. The input for sequencing was alloreactive CD8+ T cells from a mixed lymphocyte reaction culture, taken before intestinal transplant. Receptors originate from a human patient who received an intestinal transplant. Each CDR3 is given with its conserved first and last residue. D genes are given only for firm matches. The size field is filled for only some rows; it gives once, few, many or a size class.

cdr3_length	clone_size	j_call	d_call	v_call	cdr3_nt	cdr3_aa
13	.	TRBJ1-2	TRBD1	TRBV30	TGTGCCTGGGACTCTGGGACAGGGAATGGCTACACCTTC	CAWDSGTGNGYTF
14	.	TRBJ1-1	.	TRBV9	TGTGCCAGCAGCGTAGGGGGGGGAGCAACTGAAGCTTTCTTT	CASSVGGGATEAFF
16	few	TRBJ2-1	TRBD2	TRBV5-8	TGTGCCAGCAGCTGGACTAGCGGGAGGGCTAGAGGTGAGCAGTTCTTC	CASSWTSGRARGEQFF
15	.	TRBJ2-1	.	TRBV5-1	TGCGCCAGCAGCCAGGGCGGGGAAGGGATCAATGAGCAGTTCTTC	CASSQGGEGINEQFF
13	few	TRBJ1-2	TRBD1	TRBV27	TGTGCCAGCAGCGGACAGGGACCCTATGGCTACACCTTC	CASSGQGPYGYTF
14	.	TRBJ1-1	.	TRBV6-5	TGTGCCAGCAGCCCAGGGTTAGGGTTGTCTGAAGCTTTCTTT	CASSPGLGLSEAFF
15	few	TRBJ2-3	.	TRBV10-2	TGCGCCAGCCCCCCGGGGGACGGGCGGGCAGATACGCAGTATTTT	CASPPGDGRADTQYF
15	.	TRBJ2-1	TRBD2	TRBV30	TGTGCCTGGAGTGTACGACTAGCGGGGGGAAACGAGCAGTTCTTC	CAWSVRLAGGNEQFF
15	few	TRBJ2-1	TRBD2	TRBV11-2	TGTGCCAGCAGCCCCCCGGGGGGGCTGATGGATGAGCAGTTCTTC	CASSPPGGLMDEQFF
14	.	TRBJ2-5	TRBD2	TRBV5-4	TGTGCCAGCAGCTCTAGCGGGGGAACAGAGACCCAGTACTTC	CASSSSGGTETQYF
17	.	TRBJ2-1	TRBD1	TRBV7-8	TGTGCCAGCAGCACCTCTCGACAGGGAAACTCCTACAATGAGCAGTTCTTC	CASSTSRQGNSYNEQFF
15	few	TRBJ2-7	TRBD2	TRBV9	TGTGCCAGCAGCGTAGCGGGGGGGCCGACCTACGAGCAGTACTTC	CASSVAGGPTYEQYF
13	.	TRBJ2-7	.	TRBV6-5	TGTGCCAGCAGTTACCGAGATTCCTACGAGCAGTACTTC	CASSYRDSYEQYF
15	.	TRBJ1-3	.	TRBV13	TGTGCCAGCAGCGCGGGACTGAGCTCTGGAAACACCATATATTTT	CASSAGLSSGNTIYF
18	.	TRBJ2-1	TRBD2	TRBV4-3	TGCGCCAGCAGCCAAGATATGGGACTAGCGGGGGGGCACAATGAGCAGTTCTTC	CASSQDMGLAGGHNEQFF